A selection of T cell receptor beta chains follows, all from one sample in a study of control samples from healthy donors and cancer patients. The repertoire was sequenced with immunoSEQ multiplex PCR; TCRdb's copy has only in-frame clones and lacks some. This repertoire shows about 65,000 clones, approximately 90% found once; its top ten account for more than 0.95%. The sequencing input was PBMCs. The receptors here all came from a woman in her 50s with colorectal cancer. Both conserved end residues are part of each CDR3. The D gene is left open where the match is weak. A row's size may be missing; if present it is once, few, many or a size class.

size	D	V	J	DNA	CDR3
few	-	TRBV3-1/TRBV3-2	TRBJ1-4	TGTGCCAGCAGCCGGGGACCCGCCACTAATGAAAAACTGTTTTTT	CASSRGPATNEKLFF
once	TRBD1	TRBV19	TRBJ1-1	TGTGCCAGTAGACCCCTGGTATACGGGGACAGTGCTGAAGCTTTCTTT	CASRPLVYGDSAEAFF
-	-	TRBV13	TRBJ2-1	TGTGCCAGCAGCTCCGCGACAGAAGTTGGGGCTGGAAATGAGCAGTTCTTC	CASSSATEVGAGNEQFF
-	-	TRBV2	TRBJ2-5	TGTGCCAGCCACAGACTTCCAGTCATAGACGGGGCGCGAGAGACCCAGTACTTC	CASHRLPVIDGARETQYF
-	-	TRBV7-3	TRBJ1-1	TGTGCCAGCAGCTTATTTGTGAACACTGAAGCTTTCTTT	CASSLFVNTEAFF
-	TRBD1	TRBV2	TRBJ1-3	TGTGCCAGCAGTCCCGAGGGACAGGCTGGAAACACCATATATTTT	CASSPEGQAGNTIYF
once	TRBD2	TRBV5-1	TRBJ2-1	TGCGCCAGCAGCGAAGGGACTAGCGGGGCGAATGAGCAGTTCTTC	CASSEGTSGANEQFF
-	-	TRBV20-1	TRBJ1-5	TGCAGTGCTAGTGGGATCCCGGGCAGCAATCAGCCCCAGCATTTT	CSASGIPGSNQPQHF
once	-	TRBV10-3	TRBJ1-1	TGTGCCATCAGTGAGTCGGAAACAGGGCGGGGGAAGGTGGGAGCTTTCTTT	CAISESETGRGKVGAFF
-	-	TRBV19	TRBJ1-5	TGTGCCAGTAGTATACCGTCGGGGGCATATCCCCAGCATTTT	CASSIPSGAYPQHF
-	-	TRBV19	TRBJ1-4	TGTGCCACCTCGGATACGCCCCCCCTCGGCGAAAAACTGTTTTTT	CATSDTPPLGEKLFF
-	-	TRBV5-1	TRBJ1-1	TGCGCCAGCAGCGACCGGGACACCAATTTGAACACTGAAGCTTTCTTT	CASSDRDTNLNTEAFF
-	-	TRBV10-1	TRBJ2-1	TGCGCCAGCAGTGAGTCTTTGGGTTATGAGCAGTTCTTC	CASSESLGYEQFF
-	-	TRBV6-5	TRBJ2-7	TGTGCCAGCAGTTTTGACCGGAGGTACGAGCAGTACTTC	CASSFDRRYEQYF
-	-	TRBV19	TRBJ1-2	TGTGCCAGTGCCGAGGGGGTGTTCTATGGCTACACCTTC	CASAEGVFYGYTF
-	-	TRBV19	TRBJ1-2	TGTGCCAGTAGCCCGGTTGGGGACCACTATGGCTACACCTTC	CASSPVGDHYGYTF
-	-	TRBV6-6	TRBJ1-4	TGTGCCAGCAGTTACGGGGGGCCAACTAATGAAAAACTGTTTTTT	CASSYGGPTNEKLFF
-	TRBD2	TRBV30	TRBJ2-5	TGTGCCTGGAGCCGTTATTCGGGGGGGGAGACCCAGTACTTC	CAWSRYSGGETQYF
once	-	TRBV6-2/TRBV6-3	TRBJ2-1	TGTGCCAGCAGTTTGAATCGTTACTTTCACAATGAGCAGTTCTTC	CASSLNRYFHNEQFF
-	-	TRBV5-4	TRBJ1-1	TGTGCCAGCAGGTTTGACAGGTCCACAAACACTGAAGCTTTCTTT	CASRFDRSTNTEAFF
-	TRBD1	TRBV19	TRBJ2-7	TGTGCCAGTAGTATCGGGACAGGGTTCTACGAGCAGTACTTC	CASSIGTGFYEQYF
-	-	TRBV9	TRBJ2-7	TGTGCCAGCAGCGTAGGGTACAGCACCTACGAGCAGTACTTC	CASSVGYSTYEQYF
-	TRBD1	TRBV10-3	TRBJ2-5	TGTGCCATCAGAAAGGACAGGGGGGTAGAGACCCAGTACTTC	CAIRKDRGVETQYF
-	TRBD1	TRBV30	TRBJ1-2	TGTGCCTGGAGTGTACTACCGGGACAGGGGTATGGCTACACCTTC	CAWSVLPGQGYGYTF
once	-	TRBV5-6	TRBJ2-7	TGTGCCAGCAGCCTGGCCGGCACAGTCACCTACGAGCAGTACTTC	CASSLAGTVTYEQYF
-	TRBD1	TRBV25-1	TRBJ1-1	TGTGCCAGCAGGGGACAGGTGGGGGCTGAAGCTTTCTTT	CASRGQVGAEAFF
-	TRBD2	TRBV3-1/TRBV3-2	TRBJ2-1	TGTGCCAGCAGCCAAGAGGGAGAGGTGGGCCTAGCGGGAGGGCGGCCGGGCTACAATGAGCAGTTCTTC	CASSQEGEVGLAGGRPGYNEQFF
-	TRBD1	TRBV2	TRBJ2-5	TGTGCCAGCACCATTGGGACAGGGGTAAGAGAGACCCAGTACTTC	CASTIGTGVRETQYF
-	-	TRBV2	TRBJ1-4	TGTGCCAGCAGTCCAAACGCGGAGGAAAAACTGTTTTTT	CASSPNAEEKLFF
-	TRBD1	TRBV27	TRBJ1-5	TGTGCCAGCAATTGGGGGCAGGGGGGTGGTCAGCCCCAGCATTTT	CASNWGQGGGQPQHF
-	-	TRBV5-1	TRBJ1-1	TGCGCCAGCAGCTTGGATGCCAGGTCGAAAATGAACACTGAAGCTTTCTTT	CASSLDARSKMNTEAFF
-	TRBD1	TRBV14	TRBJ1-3	TGTGCCAGCAGCCCAGGACAGGCTGGAAACACCATATATTTT	CASSPGQAGNTIYF
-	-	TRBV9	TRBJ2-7	TGTGCCAGCAGCGAAGGGTCTAGCGCGACCTACGAGCAGTACTTC	CASSEGSSATYEQYF
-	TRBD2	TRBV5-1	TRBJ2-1	TGCGCCAGCAGCTTGGGTTGGACTAGAGGGGATGAGCAGTTCTTC	CASSLGWTRGDEQFF
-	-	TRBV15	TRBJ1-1	TGTGCCACCAGCAGAGATGGCGGGGGCCGGGCTGAAGCTTTCTTT	CATSRDGGGRAEAFF
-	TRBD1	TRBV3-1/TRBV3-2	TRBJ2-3	TGTGCCAGCAGCCAACCCGACAGGGTAGTTTATTTT	CASSQPDRVVYF
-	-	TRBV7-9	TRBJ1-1	TGTGCCAGCAGCTTAGGTGGGGAGAACACTGAAGCTTTCTTT	CASSLGGENTEAFF
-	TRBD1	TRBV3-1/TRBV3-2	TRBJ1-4	TGTGCCAGCAGCCGGACGACAGGGGGAGTGATAGAAAAACTGTTTTTT	CASSRTTGGVIEKLFF
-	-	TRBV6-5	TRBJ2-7	TGTGCCACCATCGAATTGGGCAGGGGTTACGAGCAGTACTTC	CATIELGRGYEQYF
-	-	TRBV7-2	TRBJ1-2	TGTGCCAGCAGCTTCCCTAACTATGGCTACACCTTC	CASSFPNYGYTF
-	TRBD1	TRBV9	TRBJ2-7	TGTGCCAGCAGCGGTCGACAGGGGGCGCGGGACGAGCAGTACTTC	CASSGRQGARDEQYF
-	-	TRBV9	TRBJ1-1	TGTGCCAGCAGCCTTACAGAGAACACTGAAGCTTTCTTT	CASSLTENTEAFF
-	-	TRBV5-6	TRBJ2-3	TGTGCCAGCAGCTTGGGCCCCTCTAGCACAGATACGCAGTATTTT	CASSLGPSSTDTQYF
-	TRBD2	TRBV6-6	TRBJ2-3	TGTGCCAGCACCCCTAGCGGGAATACAGATACGCAGTATTTT	CASTPSGNTDTQYF
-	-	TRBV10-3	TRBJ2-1	TGTGCCATCAGTGAGAATTGGGACAGCGGGATTAATGAGCAGTTCTTC	CAISENWDSGINEQFF
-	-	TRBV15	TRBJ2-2	TGTGCCACCAGCAGAGATCCGGGGGCGAACACCGGGGAGCTGTTTTTT	CATSRDPGANTGELFF
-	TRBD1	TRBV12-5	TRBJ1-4	TGTGCTAGTGCCTCCGGGACAGTGAATGAAAAACTGTTTTTT	CASASGTVNEKLFF
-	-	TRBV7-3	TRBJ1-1	TGTGCCAGCAGCTCTTCCAGCAGGGATATAGCTGAAGCTTTCTTT	CASSSSSRDIAEAFF
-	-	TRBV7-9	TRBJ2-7	TGTGCCAGCAGCTTTGCAGGTGCCTACGAGCAGTACTTC	CASSFAGAYEQYF
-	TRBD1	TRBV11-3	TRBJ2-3	TGTGCCAGCAGCTTAGCGTATTTGGACAGGGAAGGAGGCCCAGATACGCAGTATTTT	CASSLAYLDREGGPDTQYF
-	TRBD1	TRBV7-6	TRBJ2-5	TGTGCCAGCCGATCGACAGGGGGAAGTGAGACCCAGTACTTC	CASRSTGGSETQYF
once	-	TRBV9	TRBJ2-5	TGTGCCAGCAGCGTAGCAGAGATTGGGGGGGAGACCCAGTACTTC	CASSVAEIGGETQYF
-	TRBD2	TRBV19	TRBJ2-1	TGTGCCAGTAGCGGACTAGCGGGAGGGAGCTCCTACAATGAGCAGTTCTTC	CASSGLAGGSSYNEQFF
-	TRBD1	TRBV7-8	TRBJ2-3	TGTGCCAGCAGCTTAGCGCCTAGTAGACAGGGGACGTTGCCAGATACGCAGTATTTT	CASSLAPSRQGTLPDTQYF
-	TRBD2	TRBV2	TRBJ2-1	TGTGCCAGCAGTGATCTTCTGGCGGGGGAGAACAATGAGCAGTTCTTC	CASSDLLAGENNEQFF
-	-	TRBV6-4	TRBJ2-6	TGTGCCAGCGCGCCAGCCCGAGGTTCTGGGGCCAACGTCCTGACTTTC	CASAPARGSGANVLTF
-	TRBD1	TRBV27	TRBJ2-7	TGTGCCAGCAGTTCGGACAGGCACGAGCAGTACTTC	CASSSDRHEQYF
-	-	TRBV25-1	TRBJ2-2	TGTGCCAGCACTTCGGGTCAGGGGAGTTACGCCGGGGAGCTGTTTTTT	CASTSGQGSYAGELFF
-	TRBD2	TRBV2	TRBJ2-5	TGTGCCAGCTCGCTGTCCGCGGGGGGTGCGGAGACCCAGTACTTC	CASSLSAGGAETQYF